The T cell receptor beta chain described here comes from a study of CD8 T cells in ankylosing spondylitis. Study conclusions and caveats: Certain motif variants had earlier appeared in reactive arthritis synovial fluid and blood.

Trimming removed 4 bases from V and 5 bases from J, with 21 bases in between. Germline V gene lookup returns CDR1 SGDLS and CDR2 YYNGEE. The CDR3 extends over 16 amino acids. TCRdb re-called the 5' RACE reads with MiXCR, one entry per CDR3 protein. Seen here are under 15,000 distinct CDR3 sequences, over 2.5% observed once, and the top ten hold roughly 9.4%. This clonotype was counted ten times or more. Its antigen is not known. Sequenced material: blood, either unsorted or a sorted T cell fraction (not recorded which). The source is a male donor with ankylosing spondylitis or in good health (not recorded which). This chain connects TRBV9 to TRBJ2-5; D possibly uses TRBD1 or TRBD2 (5 bases each). The CDR3 bases are TGTGCCAGCAGCCCCCGGGGACCCTCGGCTTCGGAGACCCAGTACTTC. Protein product: CASSPRGPSASETQYF.